The present T cell receptor beta chain was sequenced within a study of Ad26.COV2.S vaccination and SARS-CoV-2 variants. Study as a whole: The study gave Ad26.COV2.S intramuscularly, once or twice 56 days apart.

The CDR3 covers 15 residues. Germline values: CDR1 SGHNT, CDR2 YYREEE (reference sequence). V lost 1 base to trimming and J lost 0 bases; unmatched junction nucleotides: 3. The treatment was: 15 to 20 received Ad26.COV2.S at low or high dose, single or two shots; several received placebo; per-sample allocation not given. Sampling was done on day 63 after the first vaccine or placebo injection. Sequencing was performed with immunoSEQ multiplex PCR; in TCRdb, only in-frame clones are kept and a portion is missing. The sample carries about 400,000 clones, 88% recorded once. The clonotype comes from a person between 18 and 60 years old who received the Ad26.COV2.S COVID-19 vaccine or a placebo. This material consisted of peripheral blood, taken in a trial of Ad26.COV2.S vaccine versus placebo. The rearrangement links TRBV5-4 to TRBJ2-5; 7 bases line up with TRBD1. In DNA form, the CDR3 reads TGTGCCAGCAGCTTGACAGGGGTTAACCAAGAGACCCAGTACTTC. Its translation is CASSLTGVNQETQYF.